This T cell receptor beta chain was identified during a study of cytomegalovirus exposure and HLA in healthy donors. Study outcomes and limitations: Analysis performed later found under 20,000 TCR beta sequences associated with HLA alleles at 0.05 false discovery rate. Later analysis identified a missense DCLRE1C variant that was linked to TCR beta V- and J-gene trimming.

Worth noting for this clone: Its antigen remains unknown.

This PCR relied on a set of 60 Vbeta primers and 13 Jbeta primers. Sequencing was performed with immunoSEQ multiplex PCR; in TCRdb, only in-frame clones are kept and a portion is missing. The table includes approximately 150,000 clones, approximately 80% detected once. CDR3 length: 15 amino acids. The V end lost 5 bases, the J end lost 4 bases, and 15 bases lay between the germline ends. Germline V gene data show CDR1 as SGHRS and CDR2 as YFSETQ. The specimen was PBMCs. This clonotype was sampled from a man aged 18 to 30 in good health and CMV-seropositive. The chain is built from TRBV5-1 and TRBJ2-2; TRBD1 is a possible D gene (5 bases). The CDR3 coding sequence is TGCGCCAGCAGTTTCCGACAGACGTCCACCGGGGAGCTGTTTTTT. Protein: CASSFRQTSTGELFF.